A selection of T cell receptor beta chains follows, all from one sample in a study of blood T cell repertoires in COVID-19. Assay used: immunoSEQ multiplex PCR; TCRdb lists only in-frame clones, some missing. The sample carries more than 85,000 clones, more than 90% recorded once. Sequencing was done on a sample of peripheral blood. The receptors originated from a man between 65 and 80 years old with acute or convalescent COVID-19. Both conserved end residues are part of each CDR3. D genes are given only for firm matches. Some rows mark clone size as missing; the rest say once, few, many or name a class of expanded clone.

j_call	v_call	d_call	clone_size	cdr3_nt	cdr3_aa
TRBJ1-5	TRBV19	TRBD1	NA	TGTGCCAGTAGCATCACAGGGGAGGGCAATCAGCCCCAGCATTTT	CASSITGEGNQPQHF
TRBJ1-1	TRBV6-5	TRBD1	NA	TGTGCCAGCAAGGGACAGGGGGAAACTGAAGCTTTCTTT	CASKGQGETEAFF
TRBJ2-7	TRBV5-1	TRBD1	NA	TGCGCCAGCAGCCCACCCGGGACAGGAGTCTACGAGCAGTACTTC	CASSPPGTGVYEQYF
TRBJ2-7	TRBV4-1	NA	NA	TGCGCCAGCAGCCAAGAAGACACCGAAGGTGTCGTCCCCTACGAGCAGTACTTC	CASSQEDTEGVVPYEQYF
TRBJ1-3	TRBV7-8	NA	NA	TGTGCCAGCAGCCACTCAGGCTCTGGAAACACCATATATTTT	CASSHSGSGNTIYF
TRBJ2-7	TRBV28	NA	NA	TGTGCCAGCAGGGATCGATCGAGGGCCCCCTACGAGCAGTACTTC	CASRDRSRAPYEQYF
TRBJ2-7	TRBV9	NA	NA	TGTGCCAGCAGCGCCTCGACTGGGAGTCTCTACGAGCAGTACTTC	CASSASTGSLYEQYF
TRBJ2-7	TRBV4-3	NA	NA	TGCGCCAGCAGCCAAGATCGAGGTGGCTCCCCCGAGCAGTACTTC	CASSQDRGGSPEQYF
TRBJ2-2	TRBV5-1	TRBD2	NA	TGCGCCAGCAGCGCCGGCGGGGGGGCGAGCACCGGGGAGCTGTTTTTT	CASSAGGGASTGELFF
TRBJ2-3	TRBV5-6	TRBD2	NA	TGTGCCAGCACTCTAGCGGGAGCCCGAACCACAGATACGCAGTATTTT	CASTLAGARTTDTQYF
TRBJ2-5	TRBV19	TRBD1	NA	TGTGCCAGTAGTATCCGAAACAGGGGGCTTCACAACCAAGAGACCCAGTACTTC	CASSIRNRGLHNQETQYF
TRBJ1-6	TRBV7-9	TRBD1	NA	TGTGCCAGCAGCTTAAATGAGGGACAGACTTCACCCCTCCACTTT	CASSLNEGQTSPLHF
TRBJ2-3	TRBV3-1/TRBV3-2	NA	NA	TGTGCCAGCAGCCAAGTACTGGTTCGGCGGTCCACAGATACGCAGTATTTT	CASSQVLVRRSTDTQYF
TRBJ1-4	TRBV6-6	TRBD1	NA	TGTGCCAGCAGTGCAGACAGGGGGCTATTTTATGAAAAACTGTTTTTT	CASSADRGLFYEKLFF
TRBJ1-1	TRBV7-9	TRBD1	NA	TGTGCCAGCAGCTTACCGGACAGGGGTCCCTCGGGCACTGAAGCTTTCTTT	CASSLPDRGPSGTEAFF
TRBJ2-2	TRBV11-2	NA	NA	TGTGCCAGCAGCTTACAACTTCCGCCGAACACCGGGGAGCTGTTTTTT	CASSLQLPPNTGELFF
TRBJ2-7	TRBV5-1	TRBD1	once	TGCGCCAGCAGCACACAGGGGACCTCCTACGAGCAGTACTTC	CASSTQGTSYEQYF
TRBJ1-5	TRBV28	TRBD1	NA	TGTGCCAGCAGTTCGCCGGGACAGAGGAATCAGCCCCAGCATTTT	CASSSPGQRNQPQHF
TRBJ2-1	TRBV10-1	NA	once	TGCGCCAGCACGAGGGATGAGCAGTTCTTC	CASTRDEQFF
TRBJ1-6	TRBV3-1/TRBV3-2	NA	NA	TGTGCCAGCAGCCAAGTCCAGGGCGGAAATTCACCCCTCCACTTT	CASSQVQGGNSPLHF
TRBJ1-4	TRBV30	NA	NA	TGTGCCTGGACTGCAACTAATGAAAAACTGTTTTTT	CAWTATNEKLFF
TRBJ2-7	TRBV5-1	NA	NA	TGCGCCAGCAGCTTTTCAGGCAGGGACGAGCAGTACTTC	CASSFSGRDEQYF
TRBJ2-1	TRBV19	TRBD2	NA	TGTGCCAGTAGTATAGTTCGGACTAGCGGATCCAATGAGCAGTTCTTC	CASSIVRTSGSNEQFF
TRBJ1-2	TRBV6-1	TRBD1	NA	TGTGCCAGCAGTGGACAGGGGGCGCACACCTTC	CASSGQGAHTF
TRBJ2-1	TRBV5-6	NA	NA	TGTGCCAGCAGCTTGCCCGAGATACGGTCCTACAATGAGCAGTTCTTC	CASSLPEIRSYNEQFF
TRBJ2-7	TRBV25-1	TRBD2	NA	TGTGCCAGCAGTCTAGCGGGAGTCTACGAGCAGTACTTC	CASSLAGVYEQYF
TRBJ2-3	TRBV28	NA	NA	TGTGCCAGCACCACGACAGTAAGCACAGATACGCAGTATTTT	CASTTTVSTDTQYF
TRBJ2-7	TRBV19	NA	NA	TGTGCCAGTAGTATCAGCTACAGCTCCTACGAGCAGTACTTC	CASSISYSSYEQYF